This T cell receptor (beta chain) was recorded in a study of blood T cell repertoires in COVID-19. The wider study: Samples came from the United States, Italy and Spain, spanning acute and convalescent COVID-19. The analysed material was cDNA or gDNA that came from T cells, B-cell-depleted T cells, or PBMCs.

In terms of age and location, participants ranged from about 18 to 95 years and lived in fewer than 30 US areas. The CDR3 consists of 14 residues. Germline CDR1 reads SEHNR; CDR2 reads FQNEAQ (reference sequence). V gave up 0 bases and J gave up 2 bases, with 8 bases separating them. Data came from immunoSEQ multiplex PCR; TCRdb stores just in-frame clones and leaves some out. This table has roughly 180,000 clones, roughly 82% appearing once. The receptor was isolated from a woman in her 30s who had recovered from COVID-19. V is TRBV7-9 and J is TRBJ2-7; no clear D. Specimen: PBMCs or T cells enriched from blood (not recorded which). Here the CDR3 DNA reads TGTGCCAGCAGCTTAGCGGGCCCTGCCTACGAGCAGTACTTC. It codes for CASSLAGPAYEQYF.